This T cell receptor (beta chain) was observed in a study of blood T cell repertoires in COVID-19. Trimming shortened V by 2 bases and J by 4 bases, and 12 bases separated the two germline ends. Germline CDR1 reads MGHRA; CDR2 reads YSYEKL. The CDR3 sequence is 15 residues long. Profiled with immunoSEQ multiplex PCR; TCRdb holds only in-frame clones, not every one. The table shows roughly 120,000 clones, with about 74% occurring only once. The sequenced sample consisted of peripheral blood. This TCR came from a human donor in a cohort sampled during active COVID-19. The V call is TRBV4-1, the J call TRBJ1-5; possibly TRBD1 for D (5 bases). CDR3 bases: TGCGCCAGCAGCCAACCGACCGGGGGGAATCAGCCCCAGCATTTT. Its protein product is CASSQPTGGNQPQHF.